This T cell receptor (beta chain) was sequenced for a study of blood T cell repertoires in COVID-19 (dated by TCRdb to the early 2020s). For the study in its entirety: Collaborator samples came from the United States, Italy and Spain and covered acute and convalescent phases of COVID-19. The material from the prospective study consisted of cDNA or gDNA derived from T cells, B-cell-depleted T cells, or PBMCs. Subjects who had been exposed to COVID-19, were actively infected with it, or had recovered from it provided the deeply sampled blood TCRbeta repertoires that made up the dataset. The repertoires were released in a freely available public database intended as a resource for research on the immune response to SARS-CoV-2. The samples were drawn from the first 160 participants of the ongoing ImmuneRACE study and from 1,254 subjects provided by 6 global collaborators. Nearly every sample came with metadata listing a de-identified subject ID, COVID-19 status, age in years and sex. Where available, HLA class I and class II types were taken from metadata supplied by the sample provider and were not determined by assay-based typing.

Whole blood was collected in K2EDTA tubes by collaborating institutions according to the institutions' own protocols. For TCRbeta analysis, collaborators shipped samples in one of three forms: frozen whole blood, isolated PBMCs, or DNA extracted from either of those sample types. As to this clone: There is no known antigen for this receptor. The record has no base qualities; no much larger clone is one base away.

TCRbeta CDR3 regions were amplified from genomic DNA by means of the immunoSEQ Assay, a bias-controlled multiplex PCR. Per the authors' processing: The number of nucleated cells in each sample was estimated by amplification of reference gene primers within the assay. To quantify the absolute abundance of each unique TCRbeta CDR3 rearrangement, sequence reads were collapsed and filtered. For each sample, productive Simpson clonality was calculated as the square root of Simpson's diversity index over productive rearrangements. The table comes from immuneACCESS by way of TCRdb, which keeps in-frame sequences with V and J called. Part of the clones is missing from these tables; in studies checked, under half for an unresolved V gene and the rest for unknown reasons. That table supplies the V and J calls and clone size; D and trimming were determined from the DNA. The sample contains more than 95,000 clones, roughly 80% of them found a single time. Together, the top ten hold 4% to 5.5% of the sample.

Looking up the germline V gene (reference sequence) yields CDR1 LGHDT and CDR2 YNNKEL. The cysteine opens and the phenylalanine closes a CDR3 of 14 amino acids. Only the CDR3 DNA is retained, 42 bases long and in frame from the first base. The V and J ends are trimmed by 1 base and 8 bases, leaving 14 bases between them. The research as a whole found: Clinical and demographic metadata were provided uncurated, with the amount varying by source and participant.

The sequenced material came from peripheral blood. Here the chain combines TRBV3-1 (or the pseudogene TRBV3-2) and TRBJ1-1; TRBD1 is a possible D gene, resting on 5 matching bases. This TCR was recovered from a man between 60 and 70 years old with acute or convalescent COVID-19. The sequenced DNA: TGTGCCAGCAGCCAAGTGACAGAAGGTAGCGAAGCTTTCTTT. This translates into CASSQVTEGSEAFF.